The T cell receptor (beta chain) under discussion was sequenced for a study of shared clonotypes between healthy human individuals (dated by TCRdb to about 2020). Background for the entire study: Three men and a couple of women, aged 18 to 49 years, made up the cohort. For each donor, three plates each were used for CD4 naive and CD4 memory, two plates were used for CD8 naive, and one plate was used for CD8 memory. To estimate repertoire size and how much clonotypes are shared between individuals, the study performed deep sequencing of blood TCR repertoires from a few healthy adults. Libraries were prepared and TCR repertoires were sequenced by different laboratories using diverse techniques, in order to increase sequencing depth and limit assay-specific biases. Each donor's leukapheresis produced roughly between roughly 0.85 and 9.5 billion PBMCs. Study-level results and caveats: Based on pairwise subsampling, the degree of clonotype sharing among donors was expected to be affected by sequencing depth. Sampling was restricted to blood, and TCR repertoires in tissue are likely to differ from TCR repertoires in blood. Rarefaction of sorted-subset datasets indicated incomplete sequencing despite the large sequencing depth. Clonotypes shared by all four sorted-subset donors showed higher generation probabilities than non-shared clonotypes. Because the study included only a small number of donors, the genetic and exposure-history diversity represented was limited. Naive subsets generally had larger estimated clonotype richness than memory subsets. When several donors were compared, the shared fraction of clonotypes was about 5% for naive CD4, 3.5% to 4% for naive CD8, more than 2% for memory CD4, and 0.35% to 0.4% for memory CD8.

V trim: 5 bases; J trim: 0 bases; unmatched bases: 10. Including cysteine and phenylalanine, the CDR3 has 18 amino acids. The sequence is cut down to CDR3 DNA, 54 bases in frame from base 1. The germline V gene specifies SGHRS as CDR1 and YFSETQ as CDR2. The donors were healthy, HIV-negative adults with no recently reported acute infections or vaccinations. Every donor was a Caucasian adult residing in Nashville, Tennessee, USA. CD4+ T cells were enriched by magnetic negative selection, after which naive cells were positively selected on CD45RA and the negative fraction was taken as the memory subset. Blood was obtained by leukapheresis, after which PBMCs were separated by Ficoll-Histopaque density gradient centrifugation and cryopreserved in liquid nitrogen vapor phase. Analytical flow cytometry was used to check the purity and quantity of every magnetically sorted T cell population. From each sorted fraction, genomic DNA was isolated and quantified by UV absorbance on a Nanodrop 2000c.

As regards this clone: No antigen is known for it. No clone much larger than this one lies a single base away; base qualities are absent.

Using the deep immunoSEQ assay, TCR CDR3 regions were amplified from genomic DNA by multiplex PCR. Extracted genomic DNA from each cell subset was spread evenly across all wells of several immunoSEQ 96-well plates, with each plate serving as a replicate. For sorted subsets, approximately 190 ng of genomic DNA, equivalent to some 33,000 T cell genomes, went into each replicate PCR. Purified libraries were quantified with a Qubit 3.0 fluorometer, sized on a Bioanalyzer 2100, and re-quantified with the KAPA Library Quantification kit. Every immunoSEQ 96-well plate was sequenced on a separate single-read 150-cycle Illumina NextSeq 550 flow cell. The study's processing was this. Because the immunoSEQ output held only junctional sequences and lacked quality scores, the filtering could not match the filtering applied to full-length reads. Sequences were annotated with PyIR, a Python wrapper for IgBLAST v1.9, and V/J genes and CDR3 were assigned using IMGT germline references. Any read was removed if the V/J assignment was weak (E-value above 1e-6), the CDR3 was missing, or the read contained stop codons, out-of-frame junctions, or ambiguous translated residues. V3J clonotypes were defined as sequences sharing the same inferred V gene, J gene, and CDR3 amino acid sequence. Percentage overlap between repertoires was computed as shared unique clonotypes divided by the size of the smaller repertoire. Richness of each repertoire was evaluated using RTK rarefaction, the Chao1 estimator, and Recon v2.1 estimates of unobserved clonotypes. For all TCRbeta clonotypes obtained by the gDNA method from four donors, generation probabilities were computed with OLGA. The table comes from immuneACCESS by way of TCRdb, which keeps in-frame sequences with V and J called. Part of the clones is missing from these tables; in studies checked, under half for an unresolved V gene and the rest for unknown reasons. V and J calls and clone size follow that table, whereas D and trimming were derived from the DNA. This sample holds about 1.1 million clones; roughly 74% were observed only once. The ten largest clones take up 0.61% of the sample.

The V gene is TRBV5-1 and the J gene is TRBJ2-1, and TRBD2 aligns with 11 junction nucleotides. The receptor was isolated from a man between 18 and 29 years old in good health. Some clones in this sample may be carry-over from other donors' samples. Sequencing used memory CD4+ T cells from PBMCs. The cell subset or site tag for this specimen amounts to: CD45RA-negative fraction. The DNA sequence follows: TGCGCCAGCAGTGGACTAGCGGGTAAACTCCCCTCCTACAATGAGCAGTTCTTC. This yields the protein CASSGLAGKLPSYNEQFF.